Listed below are T cell receptor beta chains from one sample, sequenced in a study of blood T cells in healthy people across ages. One entry per CDR3 protein results from TCRdb running MiXCR on the 5' RACE reads. This sample yields 1,500,000 or so distinct CDR3 sequences, of which around 55% are seen a single time; approximately 7% belongs to the top ten. The material sequenced was blood. The origin of the receptors is a man aged 18 to 29 in good health. Both conserved end residues are part of each CDR3. D genes are given only for firm matches.

TRBV3-1,NA,TRBJ2-2,CASSQTRNPAGELFF
TRBV20-1,NA,TRBJ2-1,CSAEPLVTYNEQFF
TRBV20-1,TRBD1,TRBJ1-5,CSARVDREGQPQHF
TRBV14,NA,TRBJ1-1,CASSQDSVPERTWNTEAFF
TRBV7-2,NA,TRBJ2-7,CASNRGEGGDTYEQYF
TRBV12-3/TRBV12-4,NA,TRBJ2-5,CASSVRRDPETQYF
TRBV7-9,NA,TRBJ2-7,CVSSSLRIGFSPSYEQYF
TRBV3-1,TRBD2,TRBJ2-5,CASSRDRLAGETQYF
TRBV29-1,TRBD1,TRBJ1-1,CSVTGQGAVNTEAFF
TRBV5-1,TRBD1,TRBJ2-4,CASSPMPGQENIQYF
TRBV20-1,TRBD1,TRBJ1-2,CSARDSRTGNYGYTF
TRBV6-5,TRBD1,TRBJ2-3,CASSVGQAVDTQYF
TRBV12-3/TRBV12-4,NA,TRBJ2-7,CASSRTDLYEQYF
TRBV24-1,NA,TRBJ2-1,CATSEGTYREQFF
TRBV4-1,NA,TRBJ2-3,CASSQDRPKRSQYF
TRBV18,NA,TRBJ2-7,CASSIQGVGYEQYF
TRBV15,NA,TRBJ2-4,CATSRAMESKNIEYF
TRBV18,TRBD1,TRBJ2-1,CAGRQGNEQFF
TRBV5-1,NA,TRBJ1-1,CASSLGPQNTEAFF
TRBV4-1,TRBD1,TRBJ2-3,CASSRDRGRGTDTQYF
TRBV24-1,NA,TRBJ1-1,CATSDLLSSVGAFF
TRBV24-1,TRBD1,TRBJ1-2,CATSDSQGADWSGYTF
TRBV4-1,NA,TRBJ1-1,CASSPRGVGTEAFF
TRBV6-4,TRBD2,TRBJ2-1,CASSTYPGLAGGYNEQFF
TRBV9,NA,TRBJ2-2,CASSVLRNTGELFF
TRBV29-1,NA,TRBJ1-2,CSVASLLTYGYTF
TRBV9,NA,TRBJ2-4,CASSTELVFEQYF
TRBV4-2,NA,TRBJ1-2,CASSPCWGPNYGYTF
TRBV4-3,NA,TRBJ1-5,CASSQEPGPNSNQPQHF